This is a list of T cell receptor beta chains from one sample in a study of blood T cell repertoires in COVID-19. Sequenced by immunoSEQ multiplex PCR; TCRdb stores in-frame clones only, minus some. Counted here are 250,000 to 400,000 clones, roughly 90% occurring once; the ten biggest clones make up 2.9%. The source material was peripheral blood. The receptor source for this set is a woman aged 25 to 39 with COVID-19, enrolled during active disease. Both conserved end residues are part of each CDR3. The D gene is left open where the match is weak. The size of a clone is reported for some rows only, either as once, few or many, or as a class for expanded clones.

j_call: TRBJ1-1; v_call: TRBV5-1; d_call: TRBD1; clone_size: NA; cdr3_nt: TGCGCCAGCAGCTCAGCGACAGGGGTAGGCACTGAAGCTTTCTTT; cdr3_aa: CASSSATGVGTEAFF
j_call: TRBJ1-5; v_call: TRBV6-1; d_call: NA; clone_size: NA; cdr3_nt: TGTGCCAGCAGTGATTATTATCAGCCCCAGCATTTT; cdr3_aa: CASSDYYQPQHF
j_call: TRBJ1-6; v_call: TRBV15; d_call: NA; clone_size: NA; cdr3_nt: TGTGCCACCAGCAGTACAGGGCGGGATTCACCCCTCCACTTT; cdr3_aa: CATSSTGRDSPLHF
j_call: TRBJ2-3; v_call: TRBV2; d_call: NA; clone_size: few; cdr3_nt: TGTGCCAGCAGTGAAACATACACAGATACGCAGTATTTT; cdr3_aa: CASSETYTDTQYF
j_call: TRBJ2-7; v_call: TRBV18; d_call: TRBD2; clone_size: NA; cdr3_nt: TGTGCCAGCTCACCTAGCGGGCGCTCCTACGAGCAGTACTTC; cdr3_aa: CASSPSGRSYEQYF
j_call: TRBJ1-1; v_call: TRBV19; d_call: NA; clone_size: NA; cdr3_nt: TGTGCCAGTAGTACTAGAACTGAAGCTTTCTTT; cdr3_aa: CASSTRTEAFF
j_call: TRBJ1-6; v_call: TRBV19; d_call: TRBD1; clone_size: NA; cdr3_nt: TGTGCCAGTAGTACCCTCAGACAGGGGAGCTCCTATAATTCACCCCTCCACTTT; cdr3_aa: CASSTLRQGSSYNSPLHF
j_call: TRBJ2-1; v_call: TRBV7-9; d_call: TRBD1; clone_size: NA; cdr3_nt: TGTGCCAGCAGCTTAGCCAGGACAGGGGAGGAATACAATGAGCAGTTCTTC; cdr3_aa: CASSLARTGEEYNEQFF
j_call: TRBJ2-3; v_call: TRBV24-1; d_call: NA; clone_size: NA; cdr3_nt: TGTGCCACCAGTGATTTGCTAGCAGATACGCAGTATTTT; cdr3_aa: CATSDLLADTQYF
j_call: TRBJ2-5; v_call: TRBV5-6; d_call: TRBD2; clone_size: once; cdr3_nt: TGTGCCAGCAGCTTGGCACTAGCGGGAGATAGGAAGACCCAGTACTTC; cdr3_aa: CASSLALAGDRKTQYF
j_call: TRBJ1-2; v_call: TRBV18; d_call: NA; clone_size: NA; cdr3_nt: TGTGCCAGCTCACCACCGCACTCGGATGGCTACACCTTC; cdr3_aa: CASSPPHSDGYTF
j_call: TRBJ1-1; v_call: TRBV5-1; d_call: NA; clone_size: NA; cdr3_nt: TGCGCCAGCAGCTCTCCTGGGAGGGACACTGAAGCTTTCTTT; cdr3_aa: CASSSPGRDTEAFF
j_call: TRBJ1-6; v_call: TRBV6-1; d_call: TRBD1; clone_size: NA; cdr3_nt: TGTGCCAGCAGTGATACACTCGGACAGGGGAGTTCACCCCTCCACTTT; cdr3_aa: CASSDTLGQGSSPLHF
j_call: TRBJ2-1; v_call: TRBV28; d_call: NA; clone_size: NA; cdr3_nt: TGTGCCAGCAGTTTTAGCGAGAATTCCTACAATGAGCAGTTCTTC; cdr3_aa: CASSFSENSYNEQFF
j_call: TRBJ1-4; v_call: TRBV10-1; d_call: NA; clone_size: NA; cdr3_nt: TGCGCCAGCAGTCCGGGGGGCGATGAAAAACTGTTTTTT; cdr3_aa: CASSPGGDEKLFF
j_call: TRBJ1-1; v_call: TRBV6-5; d_call: NA; clone_size: NA; cdr3_nt: TGTGCCAGCAGCCCCCAGTCCAGGGGTTTAACTGAAGCTTTCTTT; cdr3_aa: CASSPQSRGLTEAFF
j_call: TRBJ1-5; v_call: TRBV4-1; d_call: NA; clone_size: NA; cdr3_nt: TGCGCCAGCAGCCAAGACGGGGTAGCGATAGGCAATCAGCCCCAGCATTTT; cdr3_aa: CASSQDGVAIGNQPQHF
j_call: TRBJ2-5; v_call: TRBV5-1; d_call: NA; clone_size: NA; cdr3_nt: TGCGCCAGCAGCTTGCGGCGGGAGACCCAGTACTTC; cdr3_aa: CASSLRRETQYF
j_call: TRBJ2-1; v_call: TRBV3-1/TRBV3-2; d_call: TRBD2; clone_size: NA; cdr3_nt: TGTGCCAGCACCCTAGCGGGAGGGGATGAGCAGTTCTTC; cdr3_aa: CASTLAGGDEQFF
j_call: TRBJ1-2; v_call: TRBV27; d_call: NA; clone_size: once; cdr3_nt: TGTGCCAGCAGTTTATCAGGGGGTAACTATGGCTACACCTTC; cdr3_aa: CASSLSGGNYGYTF
j_call: TRBJ2-2; v_call: TRBV19; d_call: NA; clone_size: NA; cdr3_nt: TGTGCCAGTATAAGGAGGGACACCGGGGAGCTGTTTTTT; cdr3_aa: CASIRRDTGELFF